This T cell receptor (beta chain) was identified in a study of response to subunit inactivated influenza vaccine. TCRdb passed the RT-PCR reads through MiXCR, listing each CDR3 protein once. The table has approximately 500,000 distinct CDR3 sequences, 12% to 15% seen once. This clonotype was counted between two and nine times. No antigen is known for it. Findings of the study overall: That few new T cells are recruited by each seasonal influenza vaccination was the authors' suggestion.

V lost 5 bases and J lost 4, with 16 bases in between. The CDR3 is made up of 15 amino acids. Looked up from germline, CDR1 is SGHTA and CDR2 is FQGNSA. The V and J genes are TRBV7-2 and TRBJ2-3; D gene uncertain. This clonotype was sampled from a man aged 45 to 65 who received an inactivated influenza vaccine. The sequenced sample was PBMCs from blood, obtained 11 to 12 days after vaccination. The CDR3 sequence: CASSPPLGQADTQYF. The CDR3 region has the DNA TGTGCCAGCAGCCCCCCTCTAGGGCAAGCAGATACGCAGTATTTT.